This T cell receptor beta chain originates from a study of Ad26.COV2.S vaccination and SARS-CoV-2 variants. Points from the study as a whole: The TCR breadth and depth analyses may have understated or missed part of the total T cell responses. Vaccine recipients showed a spike-specific TCR breadth that was higher than in placebo recipients. With respect to non-spike TCR breadth, vaccine and placebo recipients were similar.

TCRdb's copy holds only in-frame clones and misses some; the assay was immunoSEQ multiplex PCR. The repertoire holds approximately 300,000 clones, with over 80% as singletons. This CDR3 comprises 15 residues. Per germline, CDR1 SGHRS and CDR2 YFSETQ. The germline V and J ends were trimmed by 4 bases and 0 bases, with 13 bases remaining between them. Treatment reported: approximately 18 received Ad26.COV2.S at low or high dose, single or two shots; several received placebo; per-sample allocation not given. Samples were taken on day 63 after the first vaccine or placebo injection. It was Wuhan-strain SARS-CoV-2 spike that the Ad26 vaccine vector expressed. In regard to this clone: Its antigen is not known.

The rearrangement links TRBV5-1 to TRBJ1-1; maybe TRBD1 (5 bases). The origin of this receptor is a person between 18 and 60 years old who received the Ad26.COV2.S COVID-19 vaccine or a placebo. The material sequenced was peripheral blood, taken in a trial of Ad26.COV2.S vaccine versus placebo. CDR3 DNA sequence: TGCGCCAGCAGCCCGGGGGACGCCTTGAACACTGAAGCTTTCTTT. Its protein product is CASSPGDALNTEAFF.